This T cell receptor (beta chain) was profiled in a study of blood T cell repertoires in COVID-19. For the study at large: The samples span acute and convalescent COVID-19 from the United States, Italy and Spain.

Enrolled through a virtual design, the participants were between 18 and 89 years of age and came from some 25 US areas. Each participant's cohort was designated according to participant-reported clinical history. Sequencing used immunoSEQ multiplex PCR; TCRdb keeps in-frame clones, though not all of them. The sample has some 200,000 clones, roughly 80% seen once; the top ten hold 1.3%. Comments on this clone: This specimen includes other DNA sequences encoding the same CDR3.

This CDR3 contains 15 residues. The germline gives CDR1 LNHDA, CDR2 SQIVND (reference sequence). Trimming at V came to 5 bases and at J to 4 bases, leaving 9 bases not matched to a gene. V usage is TRBV19 and J usage is TRBJ2-3; 7 positions agree with TRBD2. This TCR was recovered from a woman aged 40 to 49 with acute COVID-19. The specimen sequenced was PBMCs or T cells enriched from blood (not recorded which). As DNA, the CDR3 is TGTGCCAGTAGTGGTCCAACGGGGGGTTCAGATACGCAGTATTTT. Translated: CASSGPTGGSDTQYF.